The next 22 T cell receptor beta chains were all read from a single sample in a study of patients and donors after allogeneic stem cell transplantation (TCRdb year 2020). Preparation of the library involved RT-PCR. TCRdb shows the sequencer as NextSeq 550. TCRdb reprocessed the public reads (quality trimming at Q25 with fastp, clone calling with MiXCR) and kept in-frame beta chains. A single entry per CDR3 protein holds the most common genes and DNA from its merged rows. The sample table lists about 960,000 distinct CDR3 sequences, roughly 18% of them with a count of one. Around 5.5% of the sample rests with the top ten. The specimen was blood, either unsorted or a sorted T cell fraction (not recorded which). The receptors shown here come from a human donor who was either an allogeneic HSCT recipient or a stem cell or donor lymphocyte infusion donor (not recorded which). It is not recorded whose cells these are; they may come from a transplant donor.

The J gene is TRBJ2-3, the V gene TRBV3-1, with a possible D match to TRBD2 (6 bases). Germline values: CDR1 LGHDT, CDR2 YNNKEL (reference sequence). The CDR3 is made up of 15 amino acids. Trimming took off 6 bases at V and 4 bases at J, with 17 bases between the two ends. CDR3 sequence: CASSVRGGSADTQYF. The CDR3, as DNA: TGTGCCAGCAGTGTACGTGGAGGGAGCGCAGATACGCAGTATTTT.

In this sample, this clonotype turned up a few times. The chain couples TRBV2 to TRBJ1-1; a weak D match, TRBD1 (6 bases). This CDR3 has 15 residues. V lost 3 bases and J 5 bases, leaving 16 bases between the germline ends. Germline V CDR1 and CDR2: SNHLY, FYNNEI. CDR3 residues: CASSEVDRQGTEAFF. The CDR3 nucleotides are TGTGCCAGCAGTGAGGTCGACAGGCAGGGAACTGAAGCTTTCTTT.

A few counts support this clonotype. J is TRBJ2-5 and V is TRBV29-1, with 10 bases fitting TRBD2. The CDR3 has 17 amino acids. V gave up 5 bases and J gave up 3 bases; unmatched junction bases: 15. The germline CDR1 and CDR2 sequences are SQVTM and ANQGSEA. Here the CDR3 DNA reads TGCAGCGTTTACCAGAGAGCAAAGCGGGAGGGCGAAGAGACCCAGTACTTC. Its protein product is CSVYQRAKREGEETQYF.

The chain recombines TRBV3-1 with TRBJ1-2, with D uncertain. CDR1 LGHDT and CDR2 YNNKEL come from the germline V gene (reference sequence). Trimming took 7 bases from V and 0 from J, leaving 12 bases between them. The CDR3 has 14 residues. In DNA form, the CDR3 reads TGTGCCAGCACCCGACACCAAGCTAACTATGGCTACACCTTC. It translates to CASTRHQANYGYTF.

The gene calls are TRBV2 and TRBJ2-2; D is possibly TRBD1 (7 bases). V dropped 4 bases and J dropped 6 bases, with 12 bases sitting between them. The CDR3 extends over 14 amino acids. The germline CDR1 and CDR2 sequences are SNHLY and FYNNEI. The CDR3 sequence is CASSAQGGPGELFF. The CDR3 DNA follows: TGTGCCAGCAGTGCTCAGGGGGGCCCCGGGGAGCTGTTTTTT.

V is TRBV4-1 and J is TRBJ1-1; D is uncertain. The CDR3 runs to 15 residues. The germline V and J ends were trimmed by 1 base and 4 bases, with 13 bases remaining between them. Germline CDR1 and CDR2: MGHRA and YSYEKL. CDR3 amino acids: CASSQVPGRLTEAFF. CDR3 DNA sequence: TGCGCCAGCAGCCAAGTACCAGGCCGTCTCACTGAAGCTTTCTTT.

The rearrangement uses TRBV20-1 and TRBJ2-5; no clear D gene. CDR1 is DFQATT, CDR2 SNEGSKA, per germline (reference sequence). The CDR3 covers 12 residues. V was clipped by 7 bases and J by 3 bases, with 12 bases between them. The CDR3 protein is CSVTEAKETQYF. CDR3 in DNA: TGCAGTGTCACAGAGGCGAAAGAGACCCAGTACTTC.

This clonotype was picked up a small number of times. The chain links TRBV12-3 or TRBV12-4 to TRBJ2-3; D unresolved. CDR3 length: 14 amino acids. V lost 3 bases and J 5 bases, leaving 12 bases between the germline ends. The CDR3 loop reads CASSFQKGIDTQYF. The DNA for the CDR3 is TGTGCCAGCAGTTTCCAGAAGGGTATAGATACGCAGTATTTT.

The rearrangement links TRBV9 to TRBJ2-1, with unresolved D. There are 15 residues in the CDR3. Deletions cut 4 bases from V and 5 bases from J, with 16 bases between. CDR1 SGDLS and CDR2 YYNGEE come from the germline V gene. CDR3 nucleotide sequence: TGTGCCAGCAGCCCGTTCTCTGGCGGAAACAATGAGCAGTTCTTC. This encodes CASSPFSGGNNEQFF.

This chain connects TRBV10-3 to TRBJ2-5; 10 bases are shared with TRBD2. CDR1 and CDR2 from the germline V gene are ENHRY and SYGVKD. The CDR3 has 15 residues. With 4 bases clipped from V and 2 bases from J, the junction kept 4 bases outside the gene matches. CDR3 sequence reads: CAISGGLAAQETQYF. The DNA for the CDR3 is TGTGCCATCAGTGGTGGACTAGCGGCACAAGAGACCCAGTACTTC.

This clonotype was seen only a few times. The chain couples TRBV2 to TRBJ2-7, with D possibly matching TRBD2 (6 bases). The CDR3 has 14 amino acids. In germline, CDR1 is SNHLY, CDR2 FYNNEI. Trimming removed 5 bases at V and 0 bases at J, with 11 bases between. Here the CDR3 reads CASSTRGTSYEQYF. DNA of the CDR3: TGTGCCAGCAGTACTCGGGGGACCTCCTACGAGCAGTACTTC.

The genes are TRBV24-1 and TRBJ2-1, with 11 positions matching TRBD2. V dropped 3 bases and J dropped 9; count of bases not matched to a gene: 9. Germline CDR1 is KGHDR and CDR2 is SFDVKD. CDR3 length: 16 residues. This CDR3 reads CATSDTGTSGKIEQFF. In nucleotides, the CDR3 is TGTGCCACCAGTGATACCGGGACTAGCGGAAAAATTGAGCAGTTCTTC.

This clonotype came up once. The chain joins TRBV12-5 to TRBJ1-4; 7 positions agree with TRBD1. CDR3 length: 16 residues. The junction had 7 bases not matched to a gene; V was cut back by 6 bases and J by 0 bases. Germline V gene sequence: CDR1 LGHNT, CDR2 FRNRAP. CDR3 coding DNA: TGTGCTAGTGGCTACGGGACAGACTCAACTAATGAAAAACTGTTTTTT. Translated: CASGYGTDSTNEKLFF.

This clonotype was observed many times. The chain uses TRBV12-3 or TRBV12-4 and TRBJ1-2, with D unresolved. This CDR3 contains 13 residues. Trimming took off 5 bases at V and 4 bases at J, with 11 bases between the two ends. The CDR3 here is CASSPHSIYGYTF. CDR3 bases: TGTGCCAGCAGTCCACATAGCATCTATGGCTACACCTTC.

This clonotype turned up a few times. The chain joins TRBV6-1 to TRBJ1-6; D is possibly TRBD1 (6 bases). CDR1 is MNHNS, CDR2 SASEGT, per germline. There are 16 residues in the CDR3. V shed 7 bases and J shed 5 bases, with 18 bases lying between them. The CDR3 protein is CASKGYRDIHNSPLHF. The CDR3 DNA reads TGTGCCAGCAAGGGTTACCGGGACATCCATAATTCACCCCTCCACTTT.

This clonotype was observed a few times. This chain links TRBV10-3 with TRBJ1-1, with TRBD1 identical over 7 bases. CDR1 and CDR2 from the germline V gene are ENHRY and SYGVKD. J was trimmed by 1 base and V by 3 bases; bases with no gene match: 8. There are 16 residues in the CDR3. The CDR3, as DNA: TGTGCCATCAGTGATCCGACAGGGACGGGGAACACTGAAGCTTTCTTT. Translation: CAISDPTGTGNTEAFF.

This sequence joins TRBV6-1 and TRBJ2-2; D is possibly TRBD2 (5 bases). Germline-derived CDR1 and CDR2 are MNHNS and SASEGT. Between the trimmed V and J ends, which lost 7 bases and 8 bases, there was a span of 14 bases. This CDR3 has 13 amino acids. The CDR3 reads CASKFLATGELFF. CDR3 nucleotides: TGTGCCAGCAAATTCCTAGCTACGGGGGAGCTGTTTTTT.

This clonotype was seen more than once but under ten times. The V gene is TRBV29-1, the J gene TRBJ2-7, with D perhaps being TRBD1 or TRBD2 (6 bases each). CDR1 and CDR2 (germline): SQVTM, ANQGSEA. V lost 4 bases, J lost 3 bases, and 16 bases lay in between. The length of the CDR3 is 14 residues. The CDR3 nucleotides read TGCAGCGTTGTCGGGGGCCTCCCAAACTACGAGCAGTACTTC. Translated, it gives CSVVGGLPNYEQYF.

This clonotype was seen more than once but under ten times. The chain uses TRBV20-1 and TRBJ2-2; 7 bases align to TRBD2. Germline trimming cut 0 bases from V and 0 bases from J; bases unmatched to any gene: 1. This CDR3 has 15 residues. Germline V gives CDR1 DFQATT, CDR2 SNEGSKA (reference sequence). The DNA of the CDR3 is TGCAGTGCTAGAGATCTAGCGGCGAACACCGGGGAGCTGTTTTTT. This translates into CSARDLAANTGELFF.

The chain employs TRBV3-1 and TRBJ2-5, with TRBD1 matching 8 bases. Trimming removed 1 base from V and 5 bases from J; junction bases left unmatched: 3. CDR1 is LGHDT and CDR2 is YNNKEL in the germline V gene (reference sequence). The CDR3 has 14 residues. CDR3 DNA sequence: TGTGCCAGCAGCCAAGGGACAGGGCGCGAGACCCAGTACTTC. Encoded protein: CASSQGTGRETQYF.

The chain uses TRBV5-1 and TRBJ1-5; maybe TRBD1 (6 bases). V lost 4 bases and J lost 7, with 15 bases in between. Germline lookup yields CDR1 SGHRS and CDR2 YFSETQ. The CDR3 loop spans 14 amino acids. The CDR3 sequence: CASSLGGQEQPQHF. CDR3 DNA sequence: TGCGCCAGCAGCCTTGGGGGGCAGGAGCAGCCCCAGCATTTT. Full variable domain (missing parts from reference TRBV5-1 and TRBJ1-5): KAGVTQTPRYLIKTRGQQVTLSCSPISGHRSVSWYQQTPGQGLQFLFEYFSETQRNKGNFPGRFSGRQFSNSRSEMNVSTLELGDSALYLCASSLGGQEQPQHFGDGTRLSIL.

This clonotype was seen a handful of times. The rearrangement links TRBV7-9 to TRBJ2-2; D is perhaps TRBD1 or TRBD2 (6 bases each). The CDR3 length is 16 residues. V lost 2 bases to trimming and J lost 4 bases, with 14 bases between them. Germline CDR1 and CDR2: SEHNR and FQNEAQ (reference sequence). CDR3 sequence reads: CASSLSEGGPTGELFF. CDR3 DNA: TGTGCCAGCAGCTTATCTGAGGGGGGACCCACCGGGGAGCTGTTTTTT.